What follows describes a single T cell receptor (beta chain). Its antigen is unidentified. The naive CD8 population came from CD45RO-negative cells selected for CCR7, without terminally differentiated effector memory CD45RA+ cells. The study drew its donors from healthy HIV-negative adults without recent acute infections or vaccinations. The data stem from a study of shared clonotypes between healthy human individuals. The wider study: Aged between 18 and 49, the donors were two women and three men.

V lost 1 base and J lost 3, with 11 bases in between. CDR3 length equals 14 residues. Germline V gene data show CDR1 as SGHRS and CDR2 as YFSETQ. Study observations and caveats: Among several donors, about 5% of naive CD4 clonotypes were found in common.

Profiled with immunoSEQ multiplex PCR; TCRdb holds only in-frame clones, not every one. The sample yields 600,000 or so clones, 95% seen once. Sequencing was carried out using naive CD8+ T cells sorted from blood. The V call is TRBV5-1, the J call TRBJ2-7; D gene ambiguous. This clonotype was sampled from a woman in her 30s in good health. For the CDR3, the DNA is TGCGCCAGCAGCTTGCAAGGGAATAACTACGAGCAGTACTTC. Translation gives CASSLQGNNYEQYF. The whole variable domain, filled in from reference TRBV5-1 and TRBJ2-7, reads KAGVTQTPRYLIKTRGQQVTLSCSPISGHRSVSWYQQTPGQGLQFLFEYFSETQRNKGNFPGRFSGRQFSNSRSEMNVSTLELGDSALYLCASSLQGNNYEQYFGPGTRLTVT.